This T cell receptor (beta chain) derives from a study of blood T cells in healthy people across ages. Primed by a sample-barcoded 5' primer and a J-beta primer mix, a second PCR proceeded for roughly 7 to 11 cycles. MiXCR, applied by TCRdb to the 5' RACE reads, yields one record per CDR3 protein. In the table there are fewer than 1,200,000 distinct CDR3 sequences, roughly 24% of which are singletons. Study conclusions and caveats: It was found that TCR beta diversity correlated strongly with the percentage of naive T cells. Both higher diversity and more naive CD4+ cells marked long-lived donors when set against aged donors.

The germline gives CDR1 SQVTM, CDR2 ANQGSEA. Trimming took 3 bases from V and 12 from J, leaving 8 bases between them. The CDR3 is 9 residues long. This clonotype was counted a few times. What it binds is unknown. The data also belong to a second study, concerning T cells of mothers and their children. That study adds: Random nucleotides (2-4) and sample barcodes were added by the M1S primer used in the second PCR.

The source material was blood. The origin of this receptor is a girl aged 2 to 9 in good health. The chain links TRBV29-1 to TRBJ1-1; possible D gene TRBD1, 5 bases. This CDR3 is CSVDRVPFF. The CDR3 DNA sequence: TGCAGCGTTGACAGGGTACCTTTCTTT.